This TCR beta chain is from a study of shared clonotypes between healthy human individuals. This clone was seen just once. The method was immunoSEQ multiplex PCR; TCRdb's version includes in-frame clones alone and lacks a portion of them. This table has approximately 940,000 clones, 60% to 85% appearing once. Germline assignment: CDR1 SGHTA and CDR2 FQGNSA. The CDR3 spans 15 residues. V lost 0 bases, J lost 8 bases, and 13 bases lay in between. The origin of this receptor is a man aged 18 to 30 in good health. The material sequenced was memory CD4+ T cells sorted from blood. The subset denotes: CD45RA-negative fraction. V and J are TRBV7-2 and TRBJ2-2, with no clear D. For the CDR3, the DNA is TGTGCCAGCAGCTTAGCGGGATTCAACTTAGGGGAGCTGTTTTTT. Translated, it gives CASSLAGFNLGELFF.